This T cell receptor (beta chain) was captured by sequencing in a study of neurological immune-mediated disorders. The sorted libraries were prepared using around 980,000 CD4+ or CD8+ T cells that had themselves been sorted. Study-level results: CDR3 amino acid sequences of expanded clones were not shared across subjects, a result suggesting private repertoires in all groups.

Many counts were recorded for this clonotype. Its antigen remains unidentified. Germline assignment: CDR1 SGHAT and CDR2 FQDESV (reference sequence). V lost 0 bases, J lost 2 bases, and 9 bases stayed unmatched. The length of the CDR3 is 18 residues. MiXCR was run by TCRdb on the 5' RACE reads, yielding one entry per CDR3 protein. Of 14,000 or so distinct CDR3 sequences in the sample, about 12% were seen once. Sequenced: CD8+ T cells from blood. J is TRBJ2-1 and V is TRBV11-1, with 8 bases identical to TRBD2. The receptor comes from a female donor with HTLV-1-associated myelopathy (HAM/TSP). CDR3 loop: CASSLATRLALTYNEQFF. DNA for the CDR3: TGTGCCAGCAGCTTAGCGACCCGACTAGCGCTTACCTACAATGAGCAGTTCTTC.